These T cell receptor beta chains were read from a single sample in a study of blood T cells in healthy people across ages. A single record per CDR3 protein comes from TCRdb applying MiXCR to the 5' RACE reads. The table shows around 1,600,000 distinct CDR3 sequences, with 35% to 45% occurring only once. Input material: blood. Source of these receptors: a woman aged 18-35 years in good health. The CDR3 runs from the conserved cysteine through the conserved F or W. A D gene is named only where the DNA matches it firmly. Size is stated for part of the rows, as once, few or many counts, or as a class when the clone is expanded.

j_gene: TRBJ1-1; d_gene: TRBD1; v_gene: TRBV12-3/TRBV12-4; abundance: .; CDR3nt: TGTGCCAGCAGTCATCCCCAGGGGGCGAACACTGAAGCTTTCTTT; CDR3aa: CASSHPQGANTEAFF
j_gene: TRBJ2-1; d_gene: .; v_gene: TRBV4-3; abundance: .; CDR3nt: TGCGCCAGCAGCCCCGGAGTTTTTTTCAATGAGCAGTTCTTC; CDR3aa: CASSPGVFFNEQFF
j_gene: TRBJ1-2; d_gene: .; v_gene: TRBV12-3/TRBV12-4; abundance: .; CDR3nt: TGTGCCAGCAGTTTACCATCAGGGATCGGCTATGGCTACACCTTC; CDR3aa: CASSLPSGIGYGYTF
j_gene: TRBJ1-2; d_gene: TRBD1; v_gene: TRBV20-1; abundance: .; CDR3nt: TGCAGTGCTTTCGTGAACAGGGGCGGCTACACCTTC; CDR3aa: CSAFVNRGGYTF
j_gene: TRBJ2-7; d_gene: .; v_gene: TRBV10-3; abundance: .; CDR3nt: TGTGCCATCAGGGGGGAGCGCGTAAACGAGCAGTACTTC; CDR3aa: CAIRGERVNEQYF
j_gene: TRBJ2-1; d_gene: TRBD1; v_gene: TRBV28; abundance: few; CDR3nt: TGTGCCAGCAGTGGGAAAGGGGGCAGGAATGAGCAGTTCTTC; CDR3aa: CASSGKGGRNEQFF
j_gene: TRBJ1-1; d_gene: .; v_gene: TRBV29-1; abundance: .; CDR3nt: TGCAGCGTTGGTTGGGGGGTCACTGAAGCTTTCTTT; CDR3aa: CSVGWGVTEAFF
j_gene: TRBJ1-5; d_gene: TRBD1; v_gene: TRBV20-1; abundance: .; CDR3nt: TGCAGTGCAGTTGGACAGGGAAATCGGCCCCAGCATTTT; CDR3aa: CSAVGQGNRPQHF
j_gene: TRBJ2-7; d_gene: .; v_gene: TRBV20-1; abundance: few; CDR3nt: TGCAGTGCTATAGACAGGCAGACTACCTACGAGCAGTACTTC; CDR3aa: CSAIDRQTTYEQYF
j_gene: TRBJ1-5; d_gene: .; v_gene: TRBV20-1; abundance: .; CDR3nt: TGCAGTGCTAGAGTAGATGGGGCTCGTAATCAGCCCCAGCATTTT; CDR3aa: CSARVDGARNQPQHF
j_gene: TRBJ2-3; d_gene: .; v_gene: TRBV11-3; abundance: .; CDR3nt: TGTGCCAGCAGCGTGCGGAGTTTCACAGATACGCAGTATTTT; CDR3aa: CASSVRSFTDTQYF
j_gene: TRBJ2-7; d_gene: TRBD1; v_gene: TRBV5-6; abundance: .; CDR3nt: TGTGCCTGCAGCTCCCGGGACAGACTTTACGAGCAGTACTTC; CDR3aa: CACSSRDRLYEQYF
j_gene: TRBJ2-4; d_gene: .; v_gene: TRBV11-2; abundance: few; CDR3nt: TGTGCCAGCAGCGTAGTGGGGCTAGCCAAAAACATTCAGTACTTC; CDR3aa: CASSVVGLAKNIQYF
j_gene: TRBJ2-1; d_gene: TRBD1; v_gene: TRBV6-5; abundance: .; CDR3nt: TGTGCCTGCAGGGGACAGGGGTACAATGAGCAGTTCTTC; CDR3aa: CACRGQGYNEQFF
j_gene: TRBJ1-2; d_gene: .; v_gene: TRBV29-1; abundance: .; CDR3nt: TGCAGCGGCGAGGACCCCCGGGGCGACTATGGCTACACCTTC; CDR3aa: CSGEDPRGDYGYTF
j_gene: TRBJ2-5; d_gene: .; v_gene: TRBV20-1; abundance: .; CDR3nt: TGCAGTGCTAGAGATCTCTGGGGGGCCGAGACCCAGTACTTC; CDR3aa: CSARDLWGAETQYF
j_gene: TRBJ2-1; d_gene: .; v_gene: TRBV6-2/TRBV6-3; abundance: few; CDR3nt: TGTGCCAGCAGTTACATAAAGGCGAGTGAGCAGTTCTTC; CDR3aa: CASSYIKASEQFF
j_gene: TRBJ1-1; d_gene: TRBD1; v_gene: TRBV25-1; abundance: .; CDR3nt: TGTGCCAGCATCCCAACGACAGGGAGGACAACTGAAGCTTTCTTT; CDR3aa: CASIPTTGRTTEAFF
j_gene: TRBJ2-5; d_gene: TRBD2; v_gene: TRBV20-1; abundance: few; CDR3nt: TGCAGTGCGAGGACTAGCGCCAGGCGGGAGACCCAGTACTTC; CDR3aa: CSARTSARRETQYF
j_gene: TRBJ2-3; d_gene: .; v_gene: TRBV5-1; abundance: few; CDR3nt: TGTGCCAGCAGCTTAGAGGCCACTACAGATACGCAGTATTTT; CDR3aa: CASSLEATTDTQYF
j_gene: TRBJ2-1; d_gene: TRBD2; v_gene: TRBV18; abundance: few; CDR3nt: TGTGCCAGCTCCTCCCTTCGTATTCTAGCGGGGAACAATGAGCAGTTCTTC; CDR3aa: CASSSLRILAGNNEQFF
j_gene: TRBJ2-1; d_gene: TRBD2; v_gene: TRBV6-1; abundance: .; CDR3nt: TGTGCCAGCACCGTACCAGGACTAGCGGGGTTTAATGAGCAGTTCTTC; CDR3aa: CASTVPGLAGFNEQFF
j_gene: TRBJ2-7; d_gene: TRBD1; v_gene: TRBV7-9; abundance: few; CDR3nt: TGTGCCAGCAGCTTAGCCGGGACAGGGTTCCCCAACTCCTACGAGCAGTACTTC; CDR3aa: CASSLAGTGFPNSYEQYF
j_gene: TRBJ2-6; d_gene: .; v_gene: TRBV27; abundance: .; CDR3nt: TGTGCCAGCTCCGGGCAGGGAACACGTGGGGCCAACGTCCTGACTTTC; CDR3aa: CASSGQGTRGANVLTF
j_gene: TRBJ2-1; d_gene: TRBD2; v_gene: TRBV10-3; abundance: .; CDR3nt: TGTGCCATCAGCCATGGACTAGCTATAGACAATGAGCAGTTCTTC; CDR3aa: CAISHGLAIDNEQFF